This T cell receptor (beta chain) was profiled in a study of T cells in Graves' hyperthyroidism and ophthalmopathy (dated by TCRdb to between 2018 and 2020). Looking at the study overall: Peripheral blood samples were taken at initial diagnosis, before any treatment was given. TCR V-J signatures able to tell the groups apart were searched for in a discovery cohort of some 97 patients, of whom around 42 had Graves' ophthalmopathy and roughly 58 had stable Graves' hyperthyroidism. An independent validation cohort of 18 to 20 hyperthyroidism patients and more than 15 patients who later progressed to ophthalmopathy tested prospective prediction of ophthalmopathy. The approximately 97 discovery patients were randomly divided into training and test sets at a 7:3 ratio. In roughly six Graves' hyperthyroidism patients, the study also compared T-cell repertoires from thyroid tissue with T-cell repertoires from blood. Once sampling was done, hyperthyroidism patients were given methimazole at a starting dose of 30 mg daily, whereas ophthalmopathy patients were given high-dose intravenous methylprednisolone. The paper reports TCR Vbeta CDR3 sequencing of roughly 140 peripheral blood samples: some 41 ophthalmopathy, under 85 hyperthyroidism and some 17 progressor patients. Points the paper makes about the study in general: Most expanded thyroid clonotypes (frequency above 0.001) were also detected in blood, a finding suggesting that blood repertoires may reflect thyroid immune responses. In validation, the model predicted progression to ophthalmopathy with around 71% sensitivity and approximately 78% specificity, a median of about 6.7 months before onset. Sample size was not statistically predetermined, and blinding of investigators to group allocation was not performed. A 13 V-J signature model separated ophthalmopathy from stable hyperthyroidism, with around 88% sensitivity and roughly 81% specificity in cross-validation and 80%/75% in testing.

Based on the germline V gene (reference sequence), the CDR1 and CDR2 sequences are GTSNPN and SVGIG. Measured from the cysteine to the phenylalanine, the CDR3 is 15 residues long. Only CDR3 DNA remains: 45 bases, in frame from the first base. V is cut by 3 bases and J by 5 bases, and the space between the germline ends is 17 bases. This clonotype was seen a few times. Its recognized antigen is unknown. No per-base quality is available; no much larger clone lies one base away. Ophthalmopathy patients had moderately to severely active disease, with a Clinical Activity Score of 3 or more, a NOSPECS grade of 4 or more, and a disease duration of less than 3 months. The study excluded patients with uncontrolled infections, other autoimmune diseases, pregnancy or lactation. Diagnoses were based on clinical symptoms, serum thyroxine and TRAb, thyroid ultrasound and orbital computed tomography. PBMCs were isolated from 10 ml of fresh peripheral blood by Ficoll-Paque density gradient centrifugation. Total RNA was extracted using Trizol reagent, and RNA quality was assessed on an Agilent 2100 Bioanalyzer.

The TCR beta CDR3 regions were amplified from the RNA transcripts. The TCR CDR3 was subjected to a first round of RT-PCR using the HTBI primer set and the Qiagen OneStep RT-PCR kit. A second multiplex PCR round built the libraries, followed by size selection and purification. Paired-end sequencing of the libraries was performed with 100 bp reads on an Illumina HiSeq2000. The study's own analysis went as follows. Raw data were processed with SOAPnuke, discarding reads with adapters, uncalled bases, mean Phred below 15, or no exact constant-primer or identifier match. COPE v1.2.5 was used to merge the high-quality paired reads, and each unique nucleotide sequence was defined as a clonotype. Clonotypes were aligned to IMGT TRBV, TRBD and TRBJ reference segments using MiTCR v1.1. Analysis was restricted to V-J combinations with a frequency above 0.0001, which covered about 99% of repertoires. A TCS score was defined as the ratio of F50 (clonal expansion) to E x V (chaos), with BLOSUM62-based TCRdist applied between CDR3 peptides within each V-J. Welch's t-statistics and random forest reduced some 510 V-J features to 10 to 15, which were used in a naive Bayes classifier (R e1071). TCRdb reworked the public reads: Q25 trimming with fastp, MiXCR clone assembly, productive beta chains retained. Each CDR3 protein gets just one entry, which takes the most common genes and DNA from the rows behind it. The V and J calls were determined by TCRdb, not by the authors. The sample profile shows 450,000 to 650,000 distinct CDR3 sequences; approximately 15% of them were found once. The ten largest clones add up to more than 6% of the sample.

The receptor was derived from a woman aged 18-35 years with Graves' ophthalmopathy. This chain is built from TRBV30 and TRBJ2-1; tentative D gene TRBD2, with 5 bases matching. Specimen: blood. The CDR3 protein sequence reads: CAWRRSLAHHNEQFF. The nucleotide sequence reads TGTGCCTGGAGAAGGTCCCTAGCCCACCACAATGAGCAGTTCTTC.